A single sample gave rise to the 10 T cell receptor beta chains below, sequenced in a study of CD8+ T cells in alopecia areata (dated by TCRdb to the late 2010s). Library method: the immunoSEQ multiplex PCR assay. RNA was extracted from all samples and reverse transcribed into cDNA, which served as template for TCR sequencing. TCRdb provides this immuneACCESS table in a form limited to in-frame rearrangements. Some clones are lacking; in checked studies, under half of them reflect an unresolved V gene, and why the rest are absent is not known. The sample contains about 210,000 clones, 64% of them found a single time. Around 4.2% of the sample rests with the top ten. The sample's time point label, in plain terms: roughly 27 days on oral tofacitinib. This specimen's treatment or condition label, interpreted: oral pan-JAK inhibitor, 5-10 mg twice daily. Sequenced material: CD4+ T cells sorted from blood, taken at week 4, from a patient treated with tofacitinib. Receptors were obtained from a human donor with alopecia areata.

The chain combines TRBV7-8 with TRBJ1-5; tentative D call: TRBD1 (5 bases). The ends were cut back, 3 bases at V and 7 bases at J, with 16 bases in the middle. This CDR3 is built from 15 residues. From germline, CDR1 is SGHVS and CDR2 FQNEAQ. This CDR3 is CASSLGSMGGQPQHF. DNA of the CDR3: TGTGCCAGCAGCTTGGGTTCCATGGGGGGACAGCCCCAGCATTTT.

About this clone itself: At one end the junction does not follow the germline gene, possibly because of a read error. This rearrangement joins TRBV10-3 to TRBJ2-7; D uncertain. The CDR3 length is 11 residues. Germline CDR1 is ENHRY and CDR2 is SYGVKD. In DNA form, the CDR3 reads TGTGCCATCAGTGAGTCGAAACTTCTCACTTTC. Translating it yields CAISESKLLTF.

The rearrangement uses TRBV29-1 and TRBJ2-6; TRBD1 is a possible D gene (5 bases). The CDR3 extends over 14 amino acids. Trimming stripped 4 bases from V and 3 bases from J, with 10 bases between. The germline V gene encodes CDR1 SQVTM and CDR2 ANQGSEA. CDR3 sequence reads: CSVAQRGGANVLTF. For the CDR3, the DNA is TGCAGCGTTGCTCAAAGGGGTGGGGCCAACGTCCTGACTTTC. The whole variable domain, filled in from reference TRBV29-1 and TRBJ2-6, reads SAVISQKPSRDICQRGTSLTIQCQVDSQVTMMFWYRQQPGQSLTLIATANQGSEATYESGFVIDKFPISRPNLTFSTLTVSNMSPEDSSIYLCSVAQRGGANVLTFGAGSRLTVL.

The chain has TRBV6-5 and TRBJ1-5, with 8 nucleotides matching TRBD1. The length of the CDR3 is 15 residues. V lost 4 bases and J lost 6; bases outside the gene matches: 8. From germline, CDR1 is MNHEY and CDR2 SVGAGI. The CDR3, as DNA: TGTGCCAGCAGTTCGAGGACAGGGACGGCTCAGCCCCAGCATTTT. This codes for CASSSRTGTAQPQHF.

The sample holds a few counts of this clone. CDR3 sequence: CASSPQPPRRGLQETQYF. For the CDR3, the DNA is TGTGCCAGCAGTCCCCAACCCCCCCGACGCGGCCTCCAAGAGACCCAGTACTTC. The chain couples TRBV27 to TRBJ2-5; D call uncertain. V was trimmed by 5 bases and J by 1 base, leaving 23 bases between them. The CDR3 has 18 residues. In germline, CDR1 is MNHEY, CDR2 SMNVEV (reference sequence).

The chain employs TRBV10-1 and TRBJ2-1; the match to TRBD1 covers 8 bases. The germline CDR1 and CDR2 sequences are WNHNN and SYGVQD (reference sequence). V gave up 3 bases and J gave up 7 bases; unmatched junction bases: 8. The CDR3 is 15 amino acids. CDR3 nucleotide sequence: TGCGCCAGCAGTGATGGCCAGGGGGCGAGGAATGAGCAGTTCTTC. This gives the protein CASSDGQGARNEQFF.

This clone was observed a single time. The rearrangement links TRBV7-2 to TRBJ2-5; 10 bases line up with TRBD1. The V gene's germline CDR1 is SGHTA and CDR2 FQGNSA. V was pared by 5 bases and J by 2 bases, with 2 bases of the junction left unmatched. This CDR3 has 14 residues. CDR3 DNA: TGTGCCAGCAGCACGGACAGGGGGCAAGAGACCCAGTACTTC. As protein: CASSTDRGQETQYF.

The chain couples TRBV29-1 to TRBJ1-2; TRBD1 agrees at 8 bases. The CDR3 sequence is 14 residues long. Unmatched junction bases numbered 6, after V lost 4 bases and J lost 2 bases. Germline V gives CDR1 SQVTM, CDR2 ANQGSEA. The CDR3 DNA follows: TGCAGCGTTGGAGGACAGGGTTGGAACTATGGCTACACCTTC. It translates to CSVGGQGWNYGYTF. The full variable domain, in which reference TRBV29-1 and TRBJ1-2 provide the parts outside the CDR3, is SAVISQKPSRDICQRGTSLTIQCQVDSQVTMMFWYRQQPGQSLTLIATANQGSEATYESGFVIDKFPISRPNLTFSTLTVSNMSPEDSSIYLCSVGGQGWNYGYTFGSGTRLTVV.

This clone was found a few times. V and J are TRBV9 and TRBJ1-6, with 7 bases fitting TRBD1. This CDR3 region has 15 residues. The J segment lost 9 bases and the V segment lost 4 bases, leaving 10 bases of the junction unmatched. CDR1 and CDR2 (germline): SGDLS, YYNGEE. DNA of the CDR3: TGTGCCAGCAGCAGCACGGAGGGGGCCGGTTCACCCCTCCACTTT. Translating gives CASSSTEGAGSPLHF.

As concerns this clone: Other DNA sequences in the same sample also yield this CDR3. The rearrangement joins TRBV29-1 to TRBJ1-1; D is perhaps TRBD1 (6 bases). V lost 1 base and J lost 1, with 7 bases in between. The CDR3 covers 13 residues. Per the germline V gene, CDR1 is SQVTM and CDR2 is ANQGSEA. The CDR3 nucleotides are TGCAGCGTTGAAGGACAGGAGAACACTGAAGCTTTCTTT. Translated, it gives CSVEGQENTEAFF.